This T cell receptor beta chain was sequenced during a study of CDR3 diversity in severe acne. Germline V gene data show CDR1 as SGHRS and CDR2 as YFSETQ. The V gene end was trimmed by 3 bases and the J gene end by 2 bases; junction bases not matched to a gene: 7. The CDR3 has 16 residues. This clonotype has just one count. TCRdb redid the calling of the PCR reads with MiXCR, one entry per CDR3 protein. Of some 90,000 distinct CDR3 sequences listed, roughly 49% were seen once; the top ten hold under 14%. Sequenced material: blood. V usage is TRBV5-1 and J usage is TRBJ2-3; TRBD2 matches at 9 bases. This clonotype was obtained from a male donor with severe acne vulgaris. The CDR3 here is CASSSTSGKHTDTQYF. The CDR3 DNA reads TGCGCCAGCAGCTCGACTAGCGGAAAACACACAGATACGCAGTATTTT. Full variable domain (missing parts from reference TRBV5-1 and TRBJ2-3): KAGVTQTPRYLIKTRGQQVTLSCSPISGHRSVSWYQQTPGQGLQFLFEYFSETQRNKGNFPGRFSGRQFSNSRSEMNVSTLELGDSALYLCASSSTSGKHTDTQYFGPGTRLTVL.